The 29 T cell receptor beta chains below were found in one sample sequenced in a study of T-cell reconstitution after alpha-beta-depleted transplantation in children. During its preparation, the TCRbeta library received unique molecular identifiers. TCRdb redid the calling of the PCR reads with MiXCR, one entry per CDR3 protein. The table records over 200,000 distinct CDR3 sequences, around 9.6% of them present only once. This material consisted of PBMCs from the stem cell graft donor, taken from the stem cell graft. The receptor set was obtained from a human donor who donated a stem cell graft to a child with acute lymphoblastic leukemia.

This chain joins TRBV5-1 and TRBJ2-3; no clear D. The CDR3 loop spans 13 amino acids. Trimming pared 6 bases from V and 3 bases from J, leaving 11 bases between. Per the germline V gene, CDR1 is SGHRS and CDR2 is YFSETQ. The CDR3 DNA sequence: TGCGCCAGCACCGTTATGGGTACAGATACGCAGTATTTT. It yields the protein CASTVMGTDTQYF.

This clonotype came up many times. The J gene is TRBJ1-1, the V gene TRBV5-5; no clear D gene. Trimming shortened V by 2 bases and J by 0 bases, and 5 bases separated the two germline ends. CDR1 is SGHKS and CDR2 is YYEKEE in the germline V gene (reference sequence). The CDR3 runs 13 residues. CDR3 amino acids: CASSFSVNTEAFF. In DNA, the CDR3 is TGTGCCAGCAGCTTTTCGGTGAACACTGAAGCTTTCTTT. Using reference TRBV5-5 and TRBJ1-1 for the parts outside the CDR3, the full variable domain is DAGVTQSPTHLIKTRGQQVTLRCSPISGHKSVSWYQQVLGQGPQFIFQYYEKEERGRGNFPDRFSARQFPNYSSELNVNALLLGDSALYLCASSFSVNTEAFFGQGTRLTVV.

This chain connects TRBV29-1 to TRBJ1-5; 7 bases line up with TRBD1. Trimming cost V 4 bases and J 5 bases; bases outside gene matches: 2. This CDR3 is 12 amino acids long. Germline V lookup: CDR1 SQVTM, CDR2 ANQGSEA. The CDR3 here is CSVVGTDQPQHF. CDR3 in DNA: TGCAGCGTTGTGGGGACAGATCAGCCCCAGCATTTT.

This clonotype has more than one count but fewer than ten. The J gene is TRBJ2-2, the V gene TRBV5-1; TRBD2 is a possible D gene (7 bases). The CDR3 has 17 residues. The germline V and J ends were trimmed by 4 bases and 1 base, with 17 bases remaining between them. CDR1 SGHRS and CDR2 YFSETQ come from the germline V gene. CDR3 region: CASSPRGGTQNTGELFF. CDR3 nucleotide sequence: TGCGCCAGCAGCCCAAGGGGGGGGACCCAGAACACCGGGGAGCTGTTTTTT.

This clonotype was picked up many times. The chain uses TRBV29-1 and TRBJ2-3; D perhaps matches TRBD2 (5 bases). Germline assignment: CDR1 SQVTM and CDR2 ANQGSEA. The CDR3 contains 12 residues. V lost 4 bases and J 3 bases, leaving 8 bases between the germline ends. The CDR3 protein is CSVARGTDTQYF. CDR3 DNA: TGCAGCGTTGCACGGGGAACAGATACGCAGTATTTT.

There are many counts of this clonotype. J is TRBJ1-1 and V is TRBV12-3 or TRBV12-4; perhaps TRBD1 as D (6 bases). The ends were cut back, 4 bases at V and 3 bases at J, with 15 bases in the middle. The CDR3 is 15 residues long. The CDR3 DNA is TGTGCCAGCAGTTCCCCCGCGGGGGGCTACACTGAAGCTTTCTTT. This encodes CASSSPAGGYTEAFF.

This clonotype was seen many times. The chain is built from TRBV20-1 and TRBJ2-1; TRBD1 matches 8 bases. CDR3 size: 14 residues. CDR1 is DFQATT, CDR2 SNEGSKA, per germline (reference sequence). J was trimmed by 6 bases and V by 2 bases; bases with no gene match: 6. The CDR3 spells CSARQGAGPNEQFF. CDR3 nucleotides: TGCAGTGCTAGACAGGGGGCTGGTCCCAATGAGCAGTTCTTC.

This clonotype was detected ten times or more. The genes are TRBV5-1 and TRBJ2-2; TRBD1 matches at 9 bases. From germline, CDR1 is SGHRS and CDR2 YFSETQ. With 0 bases clipped from V and 0 bases from J, the junction kept 3 bases outside the gene matches. The CDR3 totals 17 residues. CDR3 region: CASSLVGQGTNTGELFF. The CDR3 coding sequence is TGCGCCAGCAGCTTGGTGGGACAGGGAACGAACACCGGGGAGCTGTTTTTT.

The chain couples TRBV11-2 to TRBJ2-4, with D possibly TRBD2 on 7 matching bases. The CDR3 length is 18 residues. Per the germline V gene, CDR1 is SGHAT and CDR2 is FQNNGV. The ends were cut back, 5 bases at V and 3 bases at J, with 23 bases in the middle. The CDR3 region is CASSPNVAGAWGKNIQYF. Written as DNA, the CDR3 is TGTGCCAGCAGCCCTAACGTGGCGGGGGCCTGGGGCAAAAACATTCAGTACTTC.

This clonotype appeared many times. The gene calls are TRBV27 and TRBJ1-1; TRBD1 might be the D (5 bases). Germline assignment: CDR1 MNHEY and CDR2 SMNVEV (reference sequence). The CDR3 is 13 amino acids. V lost 7 bases and J lost 1, with 10 bases in between. The CDR3 is CASTLTGNTEAFF. DNA of the CDR3: TGTGCCAGCACCCTCACAGGGAACACTGAAGCTTTCTTT.

This clonotype was picked up a small number of times. This chain uses TRBV5-4 with TRBJ2-1, with 11 bases matching TRBD2. After removal of 3 bases from V and 7 bases from J, the junction contained 21 bases not matched to a gene. CDR3 length: 20 residues. Germline CDR1 SGHNT, CDR2 YYREEE (reference sequence). The CDR3 bases are TGTGCCAGCAGCTCACTAATAGCGGGGGGGCCCCTCAGAGTTGGGAATGAGCAGTTCTTC. This sequence encodes CASSSLIAGGPLRVGNEQFF.

Here the CDR3 DNA reads TGTGCCAGCAGCCTCCGGGCCTCGGACCTTGAAAAACTGTTTTTT. Residues: CASSLRASDLEKLFF. The genes are TRBV13 and TRBJ1-4; D uncertain. There are 15 residues in the CDR3. With 5 bases removed from V and 7 bases from J, the gap between germline ends came to 17 bases. The germline gives CDR1 PRHDT, CDR2 FYEKMQ (reference sequence).

At least ten counts were recorded for this clonotype. This rearrangement joins TRBV3-1 to TRBJ2-7; 11 nucleotides agree with TRBD1. V was clipped by 1 base and J by 3 bases; unmatched bases: 2. Germline CDR1 and CDR2: LGHDT and YNNKEL (reference sequence). This CDR3 region has 15 residues. CDR3 in amino acids: CASSQAGTGGYEQYF. The CDR3 nucleotides are TGTGCCAGCAGCCAAGCGGGGACAGGGGGCTACGAGCAGTACTTC.

This clonotype has a handful of counts. J is TRBJ1-2 and V is TRBV6-5, with D uncertain. In germline, CDR1 is MNHEY, CDR2 SVGAGI. V was pared by 7 bases and J by 0 bases, with 12 bases between. This CDR3 has 14 amino acids. The CDR3 coding sequence is TGTGCCAGCATTCTGGACTTTTCTAACTATGGCTACACCTTC. Its protein is CASILDFSNYGYTF.

This clonotype was observed a few times. V and J are TRBV24-1 and TRBJ1-2; possible D gene TRBD1, 5 bases. In germline, CDR1 is KGHDR, CDR2 SFDVKD. V was clipped by 3 bases and J by 4 bases, with 17 bases between them. The CDR3 loop spans 16 amino acids. In DNA form, the CDR3 reads TGTGCCACCAGTGATAAGACAGAACCGACTTCCTATGGCTACACCTTC. Translation: CATSDKTEPTSYGYTF.

The chain uses TRBV6-5 and TRBJ2-2; 8 positions agree with TRBD2. Germline assignment: CDR1 MNHEY and CDR2 SVGAGI. This CDR3 comprises 14 residues. V gave up 7 bases and J gave up 5 bases; unmatched junction bases: 6. CDR3 sequence reads: CASKPGGWTGELFF. The DNA for the CDR3 is TGTGCCAGCAAGCCGGGAGGGTGGACCGGGGAGCTGTTTTTT.

The gene calls are TRBV18 and TRBJ2-1; 7 bases are a match to TRBD2. The CDR3 loop spans 15 amino acids. Germline CDR1 reads KGHSH; CDR2 reads LQKENI. With 1 base clipped from V and 2 bases from J, the junction kept 2 bases outside the gene matches. The CDR3 DNA follows: TGTGCCAGCTCACCACGGGAGGGCGCCTACAATGAGCAGTTCTTC. Amino acid sequence: CASSPREGAYNEQFF. Supplemented by reference TRBV18 and TRBJ2-1, the full variable domain reads NAGVMQNPRHLVRRRGQEARLRCSPMKGHSHVYWYRQLPEEGLKFMVYLQKENIIDESGMPKERFSAEFPKEGPSILRIQQVVRGDSAAYFCASSPREGAYNEQFFGPGTRLTVL.

This clonotype has ten or more counts. This chain links TRBV29-1 with TRBJ2-7; 8 positions agree with TRBD1. J lost 3 bases, V lost 7 bases, and 5 bases had no gene match. CDR3 length: 12 amino acids. Germline CDR1 reads SQVTM; CDR2 reads ANQGSEA. This CDR3 reads CSGRQGSYEQYF. CDR3 nucleotides: TGCAGCGGACGACAGGGGAGCTACGAGCAGTACTTC.

This clonotype was observed many times. This sequence joins TRBV21-1 and TRBJ2-7; the table's D gene call, TRBD2, was not cross checked with the DNA. TRBV21-1 is labeled a pseudogene. The CDR3 spans 16 residues. The CDR3 nucleotides are TGTGCCAGCAGCAAATACGAGCGGGACATCCGCTACGAGCAGTACTTC. Translation gives CASSKYERDIRYEQYF.

This chain links TRBV5-1 with TRBJ1-2; D is possibly TRBD1 (6 bases). This CDR3 has 13 amino acids. Germline assignment: CDR1 SGHRS and CDR2 YFSETQ. Trimming shortened V by 0 bases and J by 5 bases, and 8 bases separated the two germline ends. CDR3 in DNA: TGCGCCAGCAGCTTGGACAGGGAGTATGGCTACACCTTC. It specifies CASSLDREYGYTF.

The table lists this clonotype with many counts. Germline and junction disagree at one end, which may indicate a read error. This chain uses TRBV7-8 with TRBJ2-1; perhaps TRBD2 as D (7 bases). The CDR3 runs 14 residues. CDR1 is SGHVS and CDR2 is FQNEAQ in the germline V gene. The CDR3 loop is CASSLAVGAAGDTF. The CDR3 nucleotides read TGTGCCAGCAGCTTAGCGGTGGGGGCGGCGGGGGACACCTTC.

This clonotype has ten or more counts. This rearrangement joins TRBV10-1 to TRBJ2-7, with 9 bases aligning to TRBD2. CDR1 and CDR2 from the germline V gene are WNHNN and SYGVQD (reference sequence). Germline trimming cut 0 bases from V and 5 bases from J; bases unmatched to any gene: 11. The CDR3 has 17 amino acids. CDR3 region: CASSESGERGALDEQYF. The CDR3 bases are TGCGCCAGCAGTGAGTCGGGGGAGCGGGGGGCTTTGGACGAGCAGTACTTC.

This sequence joins TRBV7-2 and TRBJ1-1, with 9 positions matching TRBD1. V lost 5 bases to trimming and J lost 5 bases; unmatched junction nucleotides: 9. There are 15 residues in the CDR3. The germline V gene encodes CDR1 SGHTA and CDR2 FQGNSA. Here the CDR3 reads CASSERTGARTEAFF. CDR3 sequence (DNA): TGTGCCAGCAGCGAACGGACAGGGGCGAGAACTGAAGCTTTCTTT.

The chain uses TRBV5-4 and TRBJ2-7; D perhaps matches TRBD1 (5 bases). Germline-derived CDR1 and CDR2 are SGHNT and YYREEE (reference sequence). The length of the CDR3 is 13 residues. V lost 1 base, J lost 7 bases, and 12 bases lay in between. For the CDR3, the DNA is TGTGCCAGCAGCTTGCAGGGCGATGGGGAGCAGTACTTC. Translated: CASSLQGDGEQYF.

The table lists this clonotype with many counts. The chain employs TRBV4-1 and TRBJ1-5; a possible D gene is TRBD1 (5 bases). The CDR3 is 13 residues long. CDR1 and CDR2 from the germline V gene are MGHRA and YSYEKL. Deletions cut 3 bases from V and 7 bases from J, with 10 bases between. CDR3 nucleotide sequence: TGCGCCAGCAGCCAGCAGGGTCCCCAGCCCCAGCATTTT. It encodes CASSQQGPQPQHF.

In its sample, this clonotype was seen many times. The rearrangement uses TRBV5-1 and TRBJ2-7; maybe TRBD2 (5 bases). Germline CDR1 and CDR2: SGHRS and YFSETQ. Trimming pared 0 bases from V and 0 bases from J, leaving 16 bases between. The length of the CDR3 is 17 residues. The CDR3 is CASSLALSSEISYEQYF. DNA of the CDR3: TGCGCCAGCAGCTTGGCTCTAAGTAGCGAGATCTCCTACGAGCAGTACTTC.

In its sample, this clonotype was seen a few times. The V and J genes are TRBV29-1 and TRBJ2-5; D gene unclear. CDR1 is SQVTM and CDR2 is ANQGSEA in the germline V gene. Trimming took 4 bases from V and 7 from J, leaving 7 bases between them. The CDR3 consists of 10 residues. CDR3 DNA: TGCAGCGTTGGGGTCGTGACCCAGTACTTC. Its protein product is CSVGVVTQYF.

For the CDR3, the DNA is TGCGCCAGCAGCCAAGATCGGATCTGGCGGACAGGGGGGTCCTACGAGCAGTACTTC. Protein sequence: CASSQDRIWRTGGSYEQYF. The chain employs TRBV4-1 and TRBJ2-7, with TRBD1 matching over 10 bases. This CDR3 is 19 amino acids long. The junction had 12 bases not matched to a gene; V was cut back by 0 bases and J by 1 base. Looked up from germline, CDR1 is MGHRA and CDR2 is YSYEKL.

This clonotype has at least ten counts. J is TRBJ2-1 and V is TRBV7-8, with a tentative D call TRBD1 (5 bases). There are 16 residues in the CDR3. The germline CDR1 and CDR2 sequences are SGHVS and FQNEAQ. Trimming cost V 5 bases and J 6 bases, with 20 bases left between them. The CDR3 here is CASSPLVRVVFNEQFF. In nucleotides, the CDR3 is TGTGCCAGCAGCCCTTTGGTCAGGGTCGTATTCAATGAGCAGTTCTTC.